This TCR beta chain was found in a study of shared T cell receptors in the human thymus. This CDR3 has 14 amino acids. The germline CDR1 and CDR2 sequences are SQVTM and ANQGSEA. With 5 bases clipped from V and 4 bases from J, the junction kept 9 bases outside the gene matches. The method was immunoSEQ multiplex PCR; TCRdb's version includes in-frame clones alone and lacks a portion of them. The table includes over 650,000 clones, around 87% detected once. The data also belong to a second study, concerning human thymus T cells.

The chain joins TRBV29-1 to TRBJ1-1; 8 bases line up with TRBD1. The TCR comes from a boy less than two years old with a congenital heart defect. Sequencing was carried out using thymocytes. CDR3 DNA: TGCAGCGTTTGGACAGGGAAACTGGTCACTGAAGCTTTCTTT. It specifies CSVWTGKLVTEAFF.